The 13 T cell receptor beta chains given below trace back to one sample, sequenced in a study of blood T cell repertoires in COVID-19. Clones were read by immunoSEQ multiplex PCR, and TCRdb kept only the in-frame ones, dropping some. Seen here are about 59,000 clones, about 84% observed once, and the top ten hold about 7.1%. The sequenced material came from peripheral blood. The receptors shown here come from a man aged 55 to 70 with acute or convalescent COVID-19.

CDR3 sequence: CASSLRTGNYEQYF. The CDR3 DNA sequence: TGTGCCAGCAGTCTAAGGACAGGGAACTACGAGCAGTACTTC. The chain recombines TRBV6-5 with TRBJ2-7; 8 bases align to TRBD1. The trim removed 5 bases at V and 3 bases at J, leaving 6 bases unmatched. The length of the CDR3 is 14 residues. In germline, CDR1 is MNHEY, CDR2 SVGAGI.

The CDR3 here is CASGEGQWETQYF. CDR3 nucleotides: TGTGCCAGCGGGGAAGGACAGTGGGAGACCCAGTACTTC. V and J are TRBV11-3 and TRBJ2-5, with a possible D match to TRBD1 (6 bases). In germline, CDR1 is SGHNT, CDR2 YENEEA. With 8 bases removed from V and 5 bases from J, the gap between germline ends came to 15 bases. This CDR3 is 13 amino acids long.

The chain couples TRBV6-5 to TRBJ2-7; maybe TRBD1 (5 bases). The CDR3 totals 14 residues. V was pared by 0 bases and J by 5 bases, with 11 bases between. Germline CDR1 is MNHEY and CDR2 is SVGAGI. The CDR3 loop reads CASSYSGRAHEQYF. The DNA of the CDR3 is TGTGCCAGCAGTTACTCTGGCAGGGCCCACGAGCAGTACTTC.

V is TRBV2 and J is TRBJ2-7, with 8 bases matching TRBD1. J lost 4 bases, V lost 5 bases, and 7 bases had no gene match. Germline V CDR1 and CDR2: SNHLY, FYNNEI. The CDR3 length is 14 residues. The CDR3 nucleotides are TGTGCCAGCAGTTGGGGCAGGGGGCTGTACGAGCAGTACTTC. The encoded protein is CASSWGRGLYEQYF.

Notes on this clone: At one end, the junction sequence differs from germline, possibly due to a read error. V is TRBV6-6 and J is TRBJ2-1; 16 bases are a match to TRBD2. Germline V gene data show CDR1 as MNHNY and CDR2 as SVGAGI (reference sequence). CDR3 length: 20 residues. CDR3 sequence (DNA): TGTGCCCGCAGTCGATCGGCCAGCGGGACTAGCGGGGGGGCGGGCAATGAGCAGTTCTTC. Translation: CARSRSASGTSGGAGNEQFF.

This clone was seen more than once but under ten times. The chain joins TRBV3-1 (or the pseudogene TRBV3-2) to TRBJ2-7; tentative D call: TRBD1 (6 bases). The CDR3 runs to 12 residues. The V end lost 4 bases, the J end lost 3 bases, and 7 bases lay between the germline ends. Germline V gene sequence: CDR1 LGHDT, CDR2 YNNKEL (reference sequence). The CDR3 sequence: CASSPTGYEQYF. CDR3 bases: TGTGCCAGCAGCCCGACAGGCTACGAGCAGTACTTC.

The V and J genes are TRBV28 and TRBJ1-2; D unclear. The V gene's germline CDR1 is MDHEN and CDR2 SYDVKM. V was clipped by 6 bases and J by 4 bases, with 12 bases between them. CDR3 length equals 13 residues. The CDR3 DNA reads as TGTGCCAGCAGGTCTACAGACACCTATGGCTACACCTTC. Its protein product is CASRSTDTYGYTF.

The chain is built from TRBV9 and TRBJ2-2; possibly TRBD1 for D (5 bases). The CDR3 has 14 amino acids. The germline V gene has CDR1 SGDLS and CDR2 YYNGEE. Trimming left V 7 bases short and J 5 bases short, with 15 bases between. The DNA for the CDR3 is TGTGCCAGCCGTTCCCTAGGGGATACCGGGGAGCTGTTTTTT. Its protein product is CASRSLGDTGELFF.

This sequence joins TRBV3-1 (or the pseudogene TRBV3-2) and TRBJ2-5; 11 bases are shared with TRBD2. The CDR3 consists of 15 residues. Per the germline V gene, CDR1 is LGHDT and CDR2 is YNNKEL (reference sequence). Trimming at V came to 3 bases and at J to 4 bases, leaving 4 bases not matched to a gene. CDR3 coding DNA: TGTGCCAGCAGCCATTTAGCGGGGGGGCCAGAGACCCAGTACTTC. Translation: CASSHLAGGPETQYF.

This clone appeared once. The chain joins TRBV2 to TRBJ2-5; 11 nucleotides match TRBD2. Germline V gene lookup returns CDR1 SNHLY and CDR2 FYNNEI. The CDR3 spans 13 residues. The CDR3 DNA is TGTGCTGGTAGCGGGGGGGCTCAGGAGACCCAGTACTTC. This encodes CAGSGGAQETQYF.

This clone was counted between two and nine times. The gene calls are TRBV4-1 and TRBJ1-4, with TRBD1 identical over 9 bases. V dropped 8 bases and J dropped 8; count of bases not matched to a gene: 9. The CDR3 has 14 residues. Germline CDR1 reads MGHRA; CDR2 reads YSYEKL. The CDR3 bases are TGCGCCAGCGAACCGGGACAGGGACTAGAAAAACTGTTTTTT. This gives the protein CASEPGQGLEKLFF.

Written as DNA, the CDR3 is TGTGCCAGTAGGGACAGGGTGTATGGCTACACCTTC. Its protein product is CASRDRVYGYTF. The chain combines TRBV19 with TRBJ1-2; 8 positions match TRBD1. CDR3 length: 12 residues. Germline values: CDR1 LNHDA, CDR2 SQIVND (reference sequence). The trim removed 6 bases at V and 5 bases at J, leaving 2 bases unmatched. The complete variable domain, with remaining parts taken from reference TRBV19 and TRBJ1-2, reads DGGITQSPKYLFRKEGQNVTLSCEQNLNHDAMYWYRQDPGQGLRLIYYSQIVNDFQKGDIAEGYSVSREKKESFPLTVTSAQKNPTAFYLCASRDRVYGYTFGSGTRLTVV.

V and J are TRBV6-5 and TRBJ1-6; TRBD1 matches 9 bases. The CDR3 loop spans 15 amino acids. V trimming: 4 bases; J trimming: 8 bases; junction bases outside the gene matches: 6. Germline V gives CDR1 MNHEY, CDR2 SVGAGI. CDR3 residues: CASSSAGTGHSPLHF. The CDR3 DNA reads as TGTGCCAGCAGTTCCGCCGGGACAGGGCATTCACCCCTCCACTTT.